This TCR beta chain was sequenced in a study of T-cell reconstitution after alpha-beta-depleted transplantation in children. It was with unique molecular identifiers that the TCRbeta library was prepared. TCRdb re-derived calls from the PCR reads in MiXCR, one entry per CDR3 protein. The sample records 490,000 or so distinct CDR3 sequences, around 12% being singletons. This clonotype was picked up a small number of times. J was trimmed by 7 bases and V by 1 base; bases with no gene match: 4. Germline V lookup: CDR1 KGHDR, CDR2 SFDVKD. CDR3 size: 15 residues. The material sequenced was PBMCs from the stem cell graft donor, taken from the stem cell graft. The clonotype originates from a human donor who donated a stem cell graft to a child with combined immunodeficiency. The chain carries TRBV24-1 and TRBJ2-1, with 9 nucleotides matching TRBD1. CDR3 DNA sequence: TGTGCCACCAGTGATTTCGGGACAGGGAGGAATGAGCAGTTCTTC. Translation gives CATSDFGTGRNEQFF.